These 2 T cell receptor beta chains came from one sample sequenced in a study of CD4 T cell repertoires in COVID-19. Produced via immunoSEQ multiplex PCR; TCRdb's table is partial and in-frame only. The table has under 650 clones, over 20% seen once. These receptors lack a known antigen. Sequencing was performed on memory CD4+ T cells, cultured in vitro, taken after recovery from COVID-19. Source of these receptors: a human donor who had COVID-19.

This clone is classed as medium-sized. The rearrangement links TRBV10-2 to TRBJ1-3; D ambiguous. CDR1 and CDR2 from the germline V gene are WSHSY and SAAADI. The V gene lost 5 bases and the J gene lost 0 bases, with 8 bases spanning the gap. The CDR3 runs 14 residues. The CDR3 reads CASSSQSSGNTIYF. CDR3 DNA sequence: TGCGCCAGCAGTTCCCAGTCCTCTGGAAACACCATATATTTT.

V gene TRBV6-1 combines with J gene TRBJ2-6; D gene uncertain. The CDR3 length is 13 residues. Looked up from germline, CDR1 is MNHNS and CDR2 is SASEGT. The V and J ends lost 6 bases and 0 bases respectively, with 3 bases between them. CDR3 loop: CASSNSGANVLTF. In DNA, the CDR3 is TGTGCCAGCAGCAACTCTGGGGCCAACGTCCTGACTTTC.